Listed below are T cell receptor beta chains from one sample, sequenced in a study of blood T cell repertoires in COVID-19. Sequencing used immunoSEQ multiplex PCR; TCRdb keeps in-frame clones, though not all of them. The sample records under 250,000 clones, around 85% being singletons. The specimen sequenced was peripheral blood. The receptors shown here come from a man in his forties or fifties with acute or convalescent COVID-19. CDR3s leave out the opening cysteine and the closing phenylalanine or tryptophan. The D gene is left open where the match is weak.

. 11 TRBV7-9 ASSPDMRAEAF
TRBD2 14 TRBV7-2 ASSWTGTSGIDEQF
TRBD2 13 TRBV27 ASSLWEGHTGELF
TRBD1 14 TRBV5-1 ASSPGDRGFTDTQY
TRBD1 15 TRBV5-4 ASSFGEGHRGSGELF
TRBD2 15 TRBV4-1 ASSQGGLAGASYEQY
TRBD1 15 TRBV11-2 ASRRPGTGRFNYGYT
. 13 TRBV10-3 AISETASPRNIQY
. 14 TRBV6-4 ASSDRPAGFAGELF
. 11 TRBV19 ASRITGDNEQF
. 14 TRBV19 ASSIRGGALSYEQY
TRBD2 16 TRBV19 ASSIDLALAGGYNEQF
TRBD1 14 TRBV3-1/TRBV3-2 ASSQARGGEQETQY
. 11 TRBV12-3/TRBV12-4 ASSLEGHQPQH
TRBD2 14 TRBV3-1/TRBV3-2 ASSQELAGGLETQY
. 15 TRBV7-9 ASSDDSRFSGANVLT
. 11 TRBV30 AWSLGGGRMQY
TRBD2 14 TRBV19 ASSMIGGRKAYEQY
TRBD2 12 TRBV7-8 ASSFSGGTDTQY
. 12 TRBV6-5 ASSPAQGDYGYT
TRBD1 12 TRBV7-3 ASSLAGTGQTQY
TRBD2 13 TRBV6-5 ASSYSWRGGYEQY
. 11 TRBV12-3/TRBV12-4 ASQGLGAGELF
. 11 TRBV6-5 ASSPTGTGGYT
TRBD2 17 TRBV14 ASSQAVPIAGVRLNEQF
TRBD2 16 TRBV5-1 ASSDRLAGVVGVDEQF
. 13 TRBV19 ASSPPLALTDTQY
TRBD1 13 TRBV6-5 ASPGGTVGVEGYT
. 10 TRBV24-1 ATSDDDTSYT
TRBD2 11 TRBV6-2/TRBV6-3 ASSGLADYEQY